This is a list of T cell receptor beta chains from one sample in a study of blood T cell repertoires in COVID-19. Measured with immunoSEQ multiplex PCR; TCRdb has only the in-frame clones, and not every one. Seen here are 210,000 or so clones, roughly 78% observed once, and the top ten hold 10% to 15%. Sequencing was done on a sample of peripheral blood. These receptors were taken from a woman aged 40 to 55 with acute or convalescent COVID-19. Each CDR3 is given with its conserved first and last residue. The D gene is left open where the match is weak. A clone size is listed for some rows: how often the clone was seen (once, few, many), or a class if it is expanded.

abundance,d_gene,v_gene,j_gene,CDR3aa,CDR3nt
NA,NA,TRBV11-2,TRBJ2-7,CASSNSQGRPTYEQYF,TGTGCCAGCAGCAATTCTCAGGGGCGACCCACCTACGAGCAGTACTTC
NA,TRBD1,TRBV19,TRBJ2-6,CASSRGGQGTGANVLTF,TGTGCCAGTAGTAGAGGGGGACAGGGTACTGGGGCCAACGTCCTGACTTTC
NA,TRBD2,TRBV9,TRBJ2-2,CASSVAAGGNTGELFF,TGTGCCAGCAGCGTAGCGGCGGGGGGGAACACCGGGGAGCTGTTTTTT
once,NA,TRBV6-5,TRBJ1-1,CASSLNRVAFF,TGTGCCAGCAGCCTAAACAGGGTGGCTTTCTTT
NA,NA,TRBV7-8,TRBJ1-1,CASSLVGGMNTEAFF,TGTGCCAGCAGCTTAGTTGGGGGCATGAACACTGAAGCTTTCTTT
NA,NA,TRBV6-5,TRBJ1-1,CASSTGLNTEAFF,TGTGCCAGCAGCACAGGACTGAACACTGAAGCTTTCTTT
few,NA,TRBV6-1,TRBJ1-4,CASSEAGRGNEKLFF,TGTGCCAGCAGTGAAGCTGGAAGGGGAAACGAAAAACTGTTTTTT
NA,TRBD1,TRBV27,TRBJ2-1,CASSLSTAGGVLNEQFF,TGTGCCAGCAGTTTATCGACGGCAGGGGGCGTTCTCAATGAGCAGTTCTTC
few,NA,TRBV7-2,TRBJ1-2,CASSYYRDGYTF,TGTGCCAGCAGCTACTACAGGGATGGCTACACCTTC
NA,NA,TRBV18,TRBJ1-3,CASSLDSYSGNTIYF,TGTGCCAGCTCACTGGACAGTTACTCTGGAAACACCATATATTTT
once,TRBD1,TRBV5-1,TRBJ1-2,CASSLSPTGGGANYGYTF,TGCGCCAGCAGCTTGTCTCCGACAGGGGGGGGAGCTAACTATGGCTACACCTTC
NA,NA,TRBV6-6,TRBJ2-1,CASGKYNEQFF,TGTGCCAGCGGCAAGTACAATGAGCAGTTCTTC
NA,TRBD1,TRBV6-5,TRBJ2-7,CASSPGTGNSYEQYF,TGTGCCAGCAGTCCCGGGACAGGCAATTCCTACGAGCAGTACTTC
NA,NA,TRBV21-1,TRBJ2-3,CASSDSYNTDTQYF,TGTGCCAGCAGCGACTCCTATAACACAGATACGCAGTATTTT
NA,NA,TRBV5-1,TRBJ1-4,CASSLAGSNEKLFF,TGCGCCAGCAGCTTGGCCGGGTCTAATGAAAAACTGTTTTTT
NA,NA,TRBV29-1,TRBJ2-3,CSVGIAAQGEQYF,TGCAGCGTTGGCATAGCGGCCCAAGGGGAGCAGTATTTT
NA,TRBD1,TRBV5-6,TRBJ1-1,CASSFTGTGVGEAFF,TGTGCCAGCAGCTTTACCGGGACAGGGGTGGGTGAAGCTTTCTTT
NA,TRBD2,TRBV2,TRBJ2-3,CASSGSRKRGAAGTDTQYF,TGTGCCAGCAGTGGAAGCCGGAAGCGGGGGGCCGCTGGCACAGATACGCAGTATTTT
NA,NA,TRBV9,TRBJ2-5,CASRKVSQETQYF,TGTGCCAGCAGGAAAGTCAGCCAAGAGACCCAGTACTTC
few,NA,TRBV19,TRBJ1-5,CASSTAFTQIYSNQPQHF,TGTGCCAGTAGTACCGCCTTCACACAGATTTATAGCAATCAGCCCCAGCATTTT
NA,TRBD1,TRBV20-1,TRBJ2-5,CSASRWDRVTGTQYF,TGCAGTGCTAGTAGATGGGACAGGGTAACTGGGACCCAGTACTTC
NA,NA,TRBV7-6,TRBJ2-7,CASSLSPDRTYEQYF,TGTGCCAGCAGCTTATCCCCCGACAGGACCTACGAGCAGTACTTC
few,TRBD1,TRBV2,TRBJ1-2,CASSQTGDRGGYTF,TGTGCCAGCAGTCAAACAGGGGATCGTGGCGGCTACACCTTC
once,TRBD1,TRBV12-3/TRBV12-4,TRBJ1-2,CASTHTGDYGYTF,TGTGCCAGCACTCATACAGGGGACTATGGCTACACCTTC
NA,TRBD1,TRBV11-3,TRBJ2-5,CASSVGQGGQETQYF,TGTGCCAGCAGCGTCGGACAGGGTGGGCAAGAGACCCAGTACTTC
NA,TRBD1,TRBV10-3,TRBJ2-6,CAISDRWTGGSGANVLTF,TGTGCCATCAGTGACCGTTGGACAGGGGGCTCTGGGGCCAACGTCCTGACTTTC
NA,NA,TRBV6-1,TRBJ1-4,CASSEQGSNEKLFF,TGTGCCAGCAGTGAACAGGGATCAAATGAAAAACTGTTTTTT
NA,TRBD2,TRBV3-1/TRBV3-2,TRBJ2-1,CASSHLTGGGPGNEQFF,TGTGCCAGCAGCCACCTGACCGGGGGGGGGCCTGGGAATGAGCAGTTCTTC
NA,NA,TRBV10-1,TRBJ2-1,CASSDHRRPSSYNEQFF,TGCGCCAGCAGTGACCACAGGCGACCCAGCTCCTACAATGAGCAGTTCTTC
NA,TRBD1,TRBV18,TRBJ1-1,CASSPRQGWNTEAFF,TGTGCCAGCTCACCACGACAGGGTTGGAACACTGAAGCTTTCTTT
NA,NA,TRBV3-1/TRBV3-2,TRBJ1-3,CASSPTQVLSGNTIYF,TGTGCCAGCAGCCCGACACAGGTTCTCTCTGGAAACACCATATATTTT
NA,NA,TRBV27,TRBJ2-2,CASKPWLTNTGELFF,TGTGCCAGCAAACCGTGGCTCACCAACACCGGGGAGCTGTTTTTT
NA,NA,TRBV5-1,TRBJ2-1,CASSPGGGNRGAYNEQFF,TGCGCCAGCAGCCCTGGGGGCGGTAATAGAGGAGCCTACAATGAGCAGTTCTTC
NA,NA,TRBV30,TRBJ1-3,CAWSSTGLSGNTIYF,TGTGCCTGGAGTAGCACAGGTCTTTCTGGAAACACCATATATTTT
NA,NA,TRBV12-3/TRBV12-4,TRBJ1-6,CASSPGVGPLHF,TGTGCCAGCAGTCCGGGAGTCGGGCCCCTCCACTTT
NA,TRBD1,TRBV5-6,TRBJ2-2,CASSVDRGNTGELFF,TGTGCCAGCAGCGTTGACAGGGGCAACACCGGGGAGCTGTTTTTT
once,TRBD2,TRBV7-2,TRBJ2-3,CASSFTSGGGDTQYF,TGTGCCAGCAGCTTTACTAGCGGGGGGGGAGATACGCAGTATTTT
once,TRBD1,TRBV6-6,TRBJ1-2,CASSYSPGQGYGYTF,TGTGCCAGCAGTTACAGCCCGGGACAGGGCTATGGCTACACCTTC
NA,TRBD1,TRBV7-2,TRBJ1-3,CASSYHQGARNTIYF,TGTGCCAGCAGTTACCACCAGGGGGCGCGGAACACCATATATTTT
NA,NA,TRBV2,TRBJ2-1,CASSVSPPGNEQFF,TGTGCCAGCAGTGTATCCCCCCCAGGCAATGAGCAGTTCTTC
NA,TRBD1,TRBV30,TRBJ1-2,CAWRGQGAGNGYTF,TGTGCCTGGAGGGGACAGGGAGCGGGGAATGGCTACACCTTC
NA,NA,TRBV6-5,TRBJ2-5,CASSYPPSGQETQYF,TGTGCCAGCAGTTACCCACCTTCAGGGCAAGAGACCCAGTACTTC
NA,NA,TRBV4-1,TRBJ1-2,CASSQTQDPSNYGYTF,TGCGCCAGCAGCCAAACTCAGGATCCATCTAACTATGGCTACACCTTC
NA,NA,TRBV27,TRBJ2-7,CASSFTGYEQYF,TGTGCCAGCAGTTTCACGGGCTACGAGCAGTACTTC
few,TRBD1,TRBV5-1,TRBJ1-4,CASSSGQGALNEKLFF,TGCGCCAGCAGCTCGGGACAGGGGGCTCTTAATGAAAAACTGTTTTTT
NA,NA,TRBV5-1,TRBJ1-1,CASSLRGKEGNTEAFF,TGCGCCAGCAGCTTGAGGGGGAAAGAAGGGAACACTGAAGCTTTCTTT
NA,NA,TRBV5-6,TRBJ1-1,CASSLAGPNTEAFF,TGTGCCAGCAGCTTGGCCGGTCCGAACACTGAAGCTTTCTTT
few,NA,TRBV3-1/TRBV3-2,TRBJ1-1,CASSQESGRRNTEAFF,TGTGCCAGCAGCCAAGAGAGCGGCCGGAGGAACACTGAAGCTTTCTTT
NA,NA,TRBV2,TRBJ1-5,CASSERVEGNQPQHF,TGTGCCAGCAGTGAAAGGGTGGAGGGCAATCAGCCCCAGCATTTT
once,NA,TRBV1,TRBJ2-5,CTSSQDCEREYTETQYF,TGCACCAGCAGCCAAGACTGTGAGCGGGAGTATACAGAGACCCAGTACTTC
NA,NA,TRBV21-1,TRBJ1-4,CASTPEDRFNEKLFF,TGTGCCAGCACTCCCGAGGACAGGTTTAATGAAAAACTGTTTTTT
NA,TRBD1,TRBV2,TRBJ1-2,CASRDYRGPYGYTF,TGTGCCAGCAGAGACTACAGGGGGCCCTATGGCTACACCTTC
NA,TRBD2,TRBV11-2,TRBJ2-1,CASSFRGGADPNEQFF,TGTGCCAGCAGCTTCCGCGGGGGGGCCGATCCCAATGAGCAGTTCTTC
NA,NA,TRBV5-5,TRBJ1-2,CASSLAIRGGYTF,TGTGCCAGCAGCTTGGCCATCAGGGGTGGCTACACCTTC
many,TRBD2,TRBV5-6,TRBJ2-7,CASSIRTRSYEQYF,TGTGCCAGCAGCATCCGGACTAGATCGTACGAGCAGTACTTC
NA,NA,TRBV7-2,TRBJ2-5,CASSLGRRQETQYF,TGTGCCAGCAGCTTAGGGAGGAGGCAAGAGACCCAGTACTTC
NA,TRBD2,TRBV24-1,TRBJ2-1,CATSEPPGLAGGLSYNEQFF,TGTGCCACCAGTGAGCCCCCGGGACTAGCGGGAGGGCTTTCCTACAATGAGCAGTTCTTC
NA,TRBD1,TRBV7-9,TRBJ2-5,CASSFRQGDRETQYF,TGTGCCAGCAGCTTCCGACAGGGTGATAGGGAGACCCAGTACTTC
NA,NA,TRBV6-4,TRBJ2-1,CASKFIADDYNEQFF,TGTGCCAGCAAGTTTATAGCGGATGATTACAATGAGCAGTTCTTC
NA,TRBD2,TRBV7-7,TRBJ2-1,CASSLSISGRGNEQFF,TGTGCCAGCAGCTTAAGTATAAGCGGGAGGGGCAATGAGCAGTTCTTC